This T cell receptor (beta chain) was documented in a study of blood T cell repertoires in COVID-19. In the study overall: Researchers got acute and convalescent COVID-19 samples from the United States, Italy and Spain. T cells, B-cell-depleted T cells, or PBMCs supplied cDNA or gDNA.

In the study's own analysis: Counts of nucleated cells, estimated from reference gene primer amplification, were obtained. The table came from immunoSEQ multiplex PCR; TCRdb's copy has only in-frame clones and leaves some out. The V and J calls and clone size come from that table; D and trimming were worked out from the DNA. The top ten hold 15% to 20% of the sample, which has 72,000 or so clones, 80% seen once. This CDR3 has 13 amino acids. CDR1 is MDHEN and CDR2 is SYDVKM in the germline V gene. V gave up 4 bases and J gave up 0 bases, with 4 bases separating them. The genes are TRBV28 and TRBJ1-5; D remains ambiguous. Sequencing input: peripheral blood. The source of this sequence is a man in his 70s who had recovered from COVID-19. The CDR3 here is CASSSYSNQPQHF. CDR3 bases: TGTGCCAGCAGTTCGTATAGCAATCAGCCCCAGCATTTT.